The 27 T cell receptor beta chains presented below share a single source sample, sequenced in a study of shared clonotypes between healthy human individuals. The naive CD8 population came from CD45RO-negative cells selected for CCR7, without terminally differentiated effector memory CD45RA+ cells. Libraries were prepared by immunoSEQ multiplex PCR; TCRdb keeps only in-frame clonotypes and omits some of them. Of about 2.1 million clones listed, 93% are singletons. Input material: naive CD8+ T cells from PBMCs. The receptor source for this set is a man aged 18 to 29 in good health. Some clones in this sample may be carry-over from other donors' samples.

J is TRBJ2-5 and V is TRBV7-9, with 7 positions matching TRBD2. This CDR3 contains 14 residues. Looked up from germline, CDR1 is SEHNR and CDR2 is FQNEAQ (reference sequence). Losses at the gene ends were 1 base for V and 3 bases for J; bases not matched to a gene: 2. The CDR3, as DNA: TGTGCCAGCAGCTTAGTCACTAGCGAAGAGACCCAGTACTTC. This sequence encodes CASSLVTSEETQYF.

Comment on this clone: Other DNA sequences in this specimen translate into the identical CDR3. CDR3 protein: CASTLAGGNEQFF. CDR3 nucleotide sequence: TGTGCCAGCACATTAGCGGGAGGGAATGAGCAGTTCTTC. The chain couples TRBV27 to TRBJ2-1, with 11 bases lining up with TRBD2. The junction had 3 bases not matched to a gene; V was cut back by 7 bases and J by 7 bases. The CDR3 spans 13 residues. The germline gives CDR1 MNHEY, CDR2 SMNVEV (reference sequence).

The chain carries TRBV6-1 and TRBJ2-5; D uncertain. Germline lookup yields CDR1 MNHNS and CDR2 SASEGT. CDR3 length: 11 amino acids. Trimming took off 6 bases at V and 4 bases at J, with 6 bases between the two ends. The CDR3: CASRDTETQYF. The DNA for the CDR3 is TGTGCCAGCAGGGATACAGAGACCCAGTACTTC.

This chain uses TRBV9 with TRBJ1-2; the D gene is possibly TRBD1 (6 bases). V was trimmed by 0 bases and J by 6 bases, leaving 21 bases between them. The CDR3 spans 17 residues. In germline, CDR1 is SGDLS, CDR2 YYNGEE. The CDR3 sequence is CASSVVLGAESFDGYTF. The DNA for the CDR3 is TGTGCCAGCAGCGTAGTTTTGGGGGCCGAAAGTTTCGATGGCTACACCTTC.

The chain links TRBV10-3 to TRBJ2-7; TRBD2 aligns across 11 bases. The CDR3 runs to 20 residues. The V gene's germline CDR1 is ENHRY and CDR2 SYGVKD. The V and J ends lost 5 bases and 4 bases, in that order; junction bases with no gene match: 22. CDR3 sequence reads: CAISQTQTNYSGRAIYEQYF. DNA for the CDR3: TGTGCCATCAGTCAGACTCAGACTAACTATAGCGGGAGGGCCATATACGAGCAGTACTTC.

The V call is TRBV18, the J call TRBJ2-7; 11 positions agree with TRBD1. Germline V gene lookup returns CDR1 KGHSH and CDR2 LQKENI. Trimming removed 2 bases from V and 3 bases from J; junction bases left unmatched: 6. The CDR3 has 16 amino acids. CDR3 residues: CASSPSPGQGVYEQYF. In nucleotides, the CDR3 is TGTGCCAGCTCACCATCGCCGGGACAGGGGGTCTACGAGCAGTACTTC.

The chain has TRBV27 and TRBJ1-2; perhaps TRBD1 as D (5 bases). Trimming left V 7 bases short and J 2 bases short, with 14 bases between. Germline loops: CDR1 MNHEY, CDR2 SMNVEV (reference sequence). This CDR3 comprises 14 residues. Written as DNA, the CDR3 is TGTGCCAGCATGCCACGGGGCTGGAACTATGGCTACACCTTC. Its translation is CASMPRGWNYGYTF.

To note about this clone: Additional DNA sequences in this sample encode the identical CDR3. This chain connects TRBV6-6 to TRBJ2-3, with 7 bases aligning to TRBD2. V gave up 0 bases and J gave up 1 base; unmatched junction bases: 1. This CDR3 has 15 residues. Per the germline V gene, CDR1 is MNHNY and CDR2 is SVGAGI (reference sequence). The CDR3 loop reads CASSYSGGGTDTQYF. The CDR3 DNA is TGTGCCAGCAGTTACTCGGGGGGGGGCACAGATACGCAGTATTTT.

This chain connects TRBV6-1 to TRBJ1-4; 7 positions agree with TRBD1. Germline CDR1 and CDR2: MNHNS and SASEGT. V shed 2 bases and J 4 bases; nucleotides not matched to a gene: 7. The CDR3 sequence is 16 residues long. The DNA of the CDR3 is TGTGCCAGCAGTGAACGTCGGGACAGCTTTAATGAAAAACTGTTTTTT. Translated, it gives CASSERRDSFNEKLFF.

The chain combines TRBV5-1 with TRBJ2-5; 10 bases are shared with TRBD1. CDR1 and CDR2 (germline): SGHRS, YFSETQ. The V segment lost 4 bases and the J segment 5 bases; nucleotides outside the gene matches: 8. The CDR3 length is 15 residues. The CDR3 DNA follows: TGCGCCAGCAGCGTACCGGGACAGGGGACGGAGACCCAGTACTTC. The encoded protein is CASSVPGQGTETQYF.

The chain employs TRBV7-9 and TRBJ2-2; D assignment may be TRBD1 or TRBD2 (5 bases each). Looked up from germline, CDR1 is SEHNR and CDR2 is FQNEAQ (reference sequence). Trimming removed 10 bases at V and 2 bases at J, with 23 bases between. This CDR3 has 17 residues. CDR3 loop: CANPGPPFPLNTGELFF. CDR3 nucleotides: TGTGCCAACCCGGGACCCCCGTTCCCCCTAAACACCGGGGAGCTGTTTTTT.

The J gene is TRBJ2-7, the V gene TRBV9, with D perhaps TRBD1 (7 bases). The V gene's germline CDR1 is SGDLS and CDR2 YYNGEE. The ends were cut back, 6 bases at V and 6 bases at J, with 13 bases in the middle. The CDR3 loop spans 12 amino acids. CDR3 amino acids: CASNQQGGEQYF. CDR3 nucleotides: TGTGCCAGCAACCAGCAGGGGGGCGAGCAGTACTTC.

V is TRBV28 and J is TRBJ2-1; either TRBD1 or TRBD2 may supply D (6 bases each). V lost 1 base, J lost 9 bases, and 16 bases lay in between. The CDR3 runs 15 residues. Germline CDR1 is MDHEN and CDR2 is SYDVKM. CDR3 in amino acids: CASSLLGGYLSEQFF. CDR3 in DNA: TGTGCCAGCAGTTTATTGGGGGGCTACTTAAGTGAGCAGTTCTTC.

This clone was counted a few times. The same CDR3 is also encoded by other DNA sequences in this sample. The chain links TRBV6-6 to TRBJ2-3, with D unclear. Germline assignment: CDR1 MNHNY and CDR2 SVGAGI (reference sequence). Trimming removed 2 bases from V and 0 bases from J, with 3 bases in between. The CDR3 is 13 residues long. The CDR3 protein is CASSYGSTDTQYF. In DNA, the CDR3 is TGTGCCAGCAGTTACGGGAGCACAGATACGCAGTATTTT.

The CDR3 coding sequence is TGTGCCAGCAGCCAAGGGGGGGAAAGCGCTGAAGCTTTCTTT. Amino acid sequence: CASSQGGESAEAFF. This chain connects TRBV4-2 to TRBJ1-1, with D perhaps TRBD1 (5 bases). The germline V gene encodes CDR1 LGHNA and CDR2 YNFKEQ. Trimming removed 1 base at V and 6 bases at J, with 12 bases between. The CDR3 sequence is 14 residues long.

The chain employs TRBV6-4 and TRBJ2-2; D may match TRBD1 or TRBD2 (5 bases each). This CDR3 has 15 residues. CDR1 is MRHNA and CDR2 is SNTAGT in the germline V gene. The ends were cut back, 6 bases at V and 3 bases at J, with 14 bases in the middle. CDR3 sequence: CASRAAGADTGELFF. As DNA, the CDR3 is TGTGCCAGCAGAGCGGCCGGGGCTGACACCGGGGAGCTGTTTTTT.

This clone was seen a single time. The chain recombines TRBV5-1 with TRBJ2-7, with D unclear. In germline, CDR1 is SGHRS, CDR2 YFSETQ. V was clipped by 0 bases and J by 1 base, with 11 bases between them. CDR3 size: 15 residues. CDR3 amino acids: CASSLAMRWSYEQYF. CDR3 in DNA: TGCGCCAGCAGCTTGGCCATGAGATGGTCCTACGAGCAGTACTTC.

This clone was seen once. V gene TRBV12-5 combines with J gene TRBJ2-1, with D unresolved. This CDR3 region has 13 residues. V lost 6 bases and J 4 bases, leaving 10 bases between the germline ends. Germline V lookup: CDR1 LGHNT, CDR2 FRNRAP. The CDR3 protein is CASGLDPYNEQFF. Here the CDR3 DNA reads TGTGCTAGTGGACTCGACCCTTACAATGAGCAGTTCTTC.

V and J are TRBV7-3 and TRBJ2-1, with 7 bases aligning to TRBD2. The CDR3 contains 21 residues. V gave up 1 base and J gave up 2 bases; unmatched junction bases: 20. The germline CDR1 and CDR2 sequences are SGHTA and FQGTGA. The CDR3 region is CASSLIPRGPRELRAYNEQFF. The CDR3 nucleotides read TGTGCCAGCAGCTTAATTCCGAGAGGGCCGCGGGAGCTTAGGGCCTACAATGAGCAGTTCTTC.

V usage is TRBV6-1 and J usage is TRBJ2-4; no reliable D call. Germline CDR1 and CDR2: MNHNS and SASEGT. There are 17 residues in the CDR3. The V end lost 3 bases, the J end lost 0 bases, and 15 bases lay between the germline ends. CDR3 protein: CASSEWAGTSAKNIQYF. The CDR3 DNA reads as TGTGCCAGCAGTGAGTGGGCAGGCACCTCAGCCAAAAACATTCAGTACTTC.

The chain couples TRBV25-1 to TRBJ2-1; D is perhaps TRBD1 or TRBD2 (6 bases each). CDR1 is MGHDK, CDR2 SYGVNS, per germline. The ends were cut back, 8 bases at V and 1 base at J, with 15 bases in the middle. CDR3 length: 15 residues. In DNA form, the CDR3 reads TGTGCCAGCGGAGGGGGGTCGCCGTCCTACAATGAGCAGTTCTTC. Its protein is CASGGGSPSYNEQFF.

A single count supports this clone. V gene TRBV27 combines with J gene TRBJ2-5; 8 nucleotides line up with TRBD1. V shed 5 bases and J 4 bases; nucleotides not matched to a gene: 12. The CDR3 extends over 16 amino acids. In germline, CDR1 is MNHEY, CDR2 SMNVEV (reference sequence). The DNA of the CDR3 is TGTGCCAGCAGTGGCCGGGACAGGTTCTTTGGAGAGACCCAGTACTTC. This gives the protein CASSGRDRFFGETQYF.

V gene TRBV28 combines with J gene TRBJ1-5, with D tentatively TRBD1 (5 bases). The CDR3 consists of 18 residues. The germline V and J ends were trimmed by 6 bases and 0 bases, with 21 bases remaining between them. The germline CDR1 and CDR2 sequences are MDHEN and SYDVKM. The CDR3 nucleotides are TGTGCCAGCAGCGCAACATGGGGCAGCCCTTATAGCAATCAGCCCCAGCATTTT. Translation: CASSATWGSPYSNQPQHF. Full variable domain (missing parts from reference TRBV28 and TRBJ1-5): DVKVTQSSRYLVKRTGEKVFLECVQDMDHENMFWYRQDPGLGLRLIYFSYDVKMKEKGDIPEGYSVSREKKERFSLILESASTNQTSMYLCASSATWGSPYSNQPQHFGDGTRLSIL.

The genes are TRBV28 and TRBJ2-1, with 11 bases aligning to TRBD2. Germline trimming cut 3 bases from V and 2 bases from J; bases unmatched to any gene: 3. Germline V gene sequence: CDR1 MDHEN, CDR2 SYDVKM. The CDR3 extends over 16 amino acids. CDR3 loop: CASSLGLAEPYNEQFF. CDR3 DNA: TGTGCCAGCAGTTTGGGACTAGCGGAACCCTACAATGAGCAGTTCTTC.

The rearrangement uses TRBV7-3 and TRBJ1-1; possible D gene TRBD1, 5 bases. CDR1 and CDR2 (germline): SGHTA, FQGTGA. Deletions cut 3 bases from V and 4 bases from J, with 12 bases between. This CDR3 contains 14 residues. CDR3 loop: CASSLRGATTEAFF. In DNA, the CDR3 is TGTGCCAGCAGCTTGAGGGGCGCGACCACTGAAGCTTTCTTT.

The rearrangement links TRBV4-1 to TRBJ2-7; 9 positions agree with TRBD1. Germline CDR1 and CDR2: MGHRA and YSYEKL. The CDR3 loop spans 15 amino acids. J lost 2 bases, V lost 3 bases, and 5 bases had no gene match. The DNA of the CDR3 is TGCGCCAGCAGCCATACAGGGGGCCTAACCTACGAGCAGTACTTC. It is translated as CASSHTGGLTYEQYF.

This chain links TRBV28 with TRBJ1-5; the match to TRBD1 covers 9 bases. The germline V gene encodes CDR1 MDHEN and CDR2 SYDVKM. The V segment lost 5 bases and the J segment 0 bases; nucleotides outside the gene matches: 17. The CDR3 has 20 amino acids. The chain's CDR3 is CASSLQGALNPHYSNQPQHF. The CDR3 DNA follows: TGTGCCAGCAGTCTACAGGGGGCCCTCAATCCACATTATAGCAATCAGCCCCAGCATTTT. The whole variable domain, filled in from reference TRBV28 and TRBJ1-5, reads DVKVTQSSRYLVKRTGEKVFLECVQDMDHENMFWYRQDPGLGLRLIYFSYDVKMKEKGDIPEGYSVSREKKERFSLILESASTNQTSMYLCASSLQGALNPHYSNQPQHFGDGTRLSIL.